The 27 T cell receptor beta chains in this list originate from one sample, sequenced in a study of cytomegalovirus exposure and HLA in healthy donors. 13 Jbeta primers and 60 Vbeta primers were used for the PCR. Generated by immunoSEQ multiplex PCR, the TCRdb table keeps only in-frame clones and is missing some. The table shows 120,000 or so clones, with under 70% occurring only once. Sequenced sample: PBMCs. These TCRs come from a man younger than 30 in good health and CMV-seronegative.

The V and J genes are TRBV5-1 and TRBJ2-2; 8 bases fit TRBD1. Trimming took 0 bases from V and 3 from J; bases not matched to a gene: 10. Per germline, CDR1 SGHRS and CDR2 YFSETQ. The CDR3 has 18 amino acids. Here the CDR3 DNA reads TGCGCCAGCAGCTTGGGCCCTGGGCAGGGGGCTTACACCGGGGAGCTGTTTTTT. This codes for CASSLGPGQGAYTGELFF.

This clone was observed a few times. The V gene is TRBV28, the J gene TRBJ2-2; 9 nucleotides match TRBD2. Germline V gene data show CDR1 as MDHEN and CDR2 as SYDVKM. The V segment lost 5 bases and the J segment 0 bases; nucleotides outside the gene matches: 7. The CDR3 is made up of 17 amino acids. CDR3 loop: CASSAAAGGSNTGELFF. CDR3 nucleotides: TGTGCCAGCAGTGCCGCGGCGGGAGGGTCGAACACCGGGGAGCTGTTTTTT.

This chain connects TRBV5-1 to TRBJ2-3, with 8 nucleotides matching TRBD1. Germline-derived CDR1 and CDR2 are SGHRS and YFSETQ. CDR3 length equals 14 residues. The ends lost 6 bases at V and 3 bases at J; junction bases unmatched: 6. CDR3 DNA: TGCGCCAGCACAGGGGGCGTTAAAACAGATACGCAGTATTTT. Translated, it gives CASTGGVKTDTQYF.

The rearrangement links TRBV19 to TRBJ1-4; no clear D gene. V dropped 4 bases and J dropped 3 bases, with 12 bases sitting between them. The CDR3 consists of 15 residues. Germline V gene data show CDR1 as LNHDA and CDR2 as SQIVND (reference sequence). The DNA of the CDR3 is TGTGCCAGTAGTACAAGAGCTAGACCTAATGAAAAACTGTTTTTT. This sequence encodes CASSTRARPNEKLFF.

The chain has TRBV5-1 and TRBJ2-1, with D perhaps TRBD1 (7 bases). The germline gives CDR1 SGHRS, CDR2 YFSETQ. V dropped 7 bases and J dropped 5 bases, with 25 bases sitting between them. This CDR3 has 17 amino acids. Here the CDR3 reads CASGPRGFSGGHNEQFF. CDR3 bases: TGCGCCAGCGGGCCCCGAGGTTTTTCAGGGGGGCACAATGAGCAGTTCTTC.

The chain recombines TRBV11-2 with TRBJ2-3; perhaps TRBD2 as D (6 bases). CDR1 is SGHAT, CDR2 FQNNGV, per germline. With 2 bases removed from V and 0 bases from J, the gap between germline ends came to 15 bases. The CDR3 loop spans 17 amino acids. CDR3 coding DNA: TGTGCCAGCAGCTTAATTCCCACGGACTATAGCACAGATACGCAGTATTTT. Translated: CASSLIPTDYSTDTQYF.

This clone occurred a few times. The V gene is TRBV6-5, the J gene TRBJ2-2; 7 bases match TRBD2. The ends lost 10 bases at V and 6 bases at J; junction bases unmatched: 14. CDR3 length equals 15 residues. Germline CDR1 is MNHEY and CDR2 is SVGAGI. The CDR3 coding sequence is TGTGCCACCATTTCCGGGACTAACCTCCCCGGGGAGCTGTTTTTT. This sequence encodes CATISGTNLPGELFF.

This clone appeared a few times. J is TRBJ1-2 and V is TRBV19; 7 bases align to TRBD1. CDR3 length: 14 amino acids. J lost 4 bases, V lost 6 bases, and 8 bases had no gene match. From germline, CDR1 is LNHDA and CDR2 SQIVND (reference sequence). Here the CDR3 reads CASSTTGTPYGYTF. CDR3 DNA: TGTGCCAGTAGCACGACAGGGACACCCTATGGCTACACCTTC. The variable domain in full, with the rest retrieved from reference TRBV19 and TRBJ1-2, is DGGITQSPKYLFRKEGQNVTLSCEQNLNHDAMYWYRQDPGQGLRLIYYSQIVNDFQKGDIAEGYSVSREKKESFPLTVTSAQKNPTAFYLCASSTTGTPYGYTFGSGTRLTVV.

The CDR3 DNA sequence: TGTGCCTGGAGGGCAATACAGGGCCCCATATATTTT. This encodes CAWRAIQGPIYF. This chain connects TRBV30 to TRBJ1-3; tentative D call: TRBD1 (6 bases). Trimming cost V 3 bases and J 11 bases, with 14 bases left between them. Germline V gene sequence: CDR1 GTSNPN, CDR2 SVGIG (reference sequence). The CDR3 extends over 12 amino acids.

V gene TRBV19 combines with J gene TRBJ2-2; 9 bases map to TRBD1. CDR3 size: 16 residues. V trimming: 6 bases; J trimming: 4 bases; junction bases outside the gene matches: 9. Per the germline V gene, CDR1 is LNHDA and CDR2 is SQIVND (reference sequence). The CDR3 sequence: CASREVGTGRTGELFF. CDR3 sequence (DNA): TGTGCCAGTAGAGAGGTCGGGACAGGGCGCACCGGGGAGCTGTTTTTT.

This rearrangement joins TRBV5-1 to TRBJ2-2, with TRBD1 as a possible D gene (6 bases). This CDR3 has 16 amino acids. Germline values: CDR1 SGHRS, CDR2 YFSETQ. V was clipped by 2 bases and J by 0 bases, with 11 bases between them. The CDR3 DNA is TGCGCCAGCAGCTTAGGCAAGGGGGCGAACACCGGGGAGCTGTTTTTT. Translating gives CASSLGKGANTGELFF.

The chain recombines TRBV11-2 with TRBJ2-3, with D possibly matching TRBD2 (5 bases). V gave up 0 bases and J gave up 2 bases, with 6 bases separating them. This CDR3 is 14 amino acids long. Germline lookup yields CDR1 SGHAT and CDR2 FQNNGV. CDR3 sequence (DNA): TGTGCCAGCAGCTTAGATCTAGCCACAGATACGCAGTATTTT. Its protein is CASSLDLATDTQYF.

The chain is built from TRBV4-3 and TRBJ1-2; D might be TRBD1 (5 bases). The CDR3 loop spans 14 amino acids. Trimming took off 4 bases at V and 3 bases at J, with 12 bases between the two ends. Germline CDR1 reads LGHNA; CDR2 reads YSLEER. The CDR3 is CASSPGPQYYGYTF. The CDR3, as DNA: TGCGCCAGCAGCCCAGGGCCCCAGTACTATGGCTACACCTTC.

This clone was detected once. The gene calls are TRBV19 and TRBJ2-7; 7 bases fit TRBD1. The germline V gene encodes CDR1 LNHDA and CDR2 SQIVND (reference sequence). The CDR3 covers 14 residues. V shed 8 bases, J shed 1 base, and the junction held 8 bases outside the gene matches. The CDR3 region is CASGLSGQSYEQYF. Here the CDR3 DNA reads TGTGCCAGTGGACTCTCGGGACAGTCCTACGAGCAGTACTTC.

A few counts support this clone. The V call is TRBV18, the J call TRBJ2-3, with a weak D call TRBD2 (5 bases). This CDR3 is built from 14 residues. Germline assignment: CDR1 KGHSH and CDR2 LQKENI. Trimming pared 6 bases from V and 1 base from J, leaving 11 bases between. Here the CDR3 DNA reads TGTGCCAGCTCGCCGAAAGCGGGCACAGATACGCAGTATTTT. Amino acid sequence: CASSPKAGTDTQYF.

The V call is TRBV4-2, the J call TRBJ2-7, with TRBD1 identical over 7 bases. The CDR3 contains 14 residues. The germline V gene encodes CDR1 LGHNA and CDR2 YNFKEQ. With 1 base clipped from V and 3 bases from J, the junction kept 3 bases outside the gene matches. The CDR3 bases are TGTGCCAGCAGCCAAGGTCCAGGGGGCTACGAGCAGTACTTC. This codes for CASSQGPGGYEQYF.

The rearrangement joins TRBV5-1 to TRBJ2-5; 7 bases are shared with TRBD2. Trimming cost V 0 bases and J 11 bases; bases outside gene matches: 7. The CDR3 sequence is 13 residues long. Germline V lookup: CDR1 SGHRS, CDR2 YFSETQ. The CDR3 is CASSLAGGWEQYF. The CDR3 region has the DNA TGCGCCAGCAGCTTGGCGGGAGGCTGGGAGCAGTACTTC.

This clone came up a few times. V gene TRBV9 combines with J gene TRBJ2-2, with 16 bases lining up with TRBD2. Germline V gives CDR1 SGDLS, CDR2 YYNGEE. The trim removed 4 bases at V and 5 bases at J, leaving 8 bases unmatched. This CDR3 is 18 amino acids long. CDR3 residues: CASSMGLAGGPRTGELFF. CDR3 bases: TGTGCCAGCAGCATGGGACTAGCGGGAGGGCCCAGAACCGGGGAGCTGTTTTTT.

The chain joins TRBV5-1 to TRBJ1-2; D unresolved. CDR3 length: 13 amino acids. Germline CDR1 SGHRS, CDR2 YFSETQ. V lost 0 bases and J 11 bases, leaving 14 bases between the germline ends. CDR3 DNA sequence: TGCGCCAGCAGCTTGGTCGGTATCACGGGGTACACCTTC. Translated, it gives CASSLVGITGYTF.

The chain links TRBV2 to TRBJ1-3; perhaps TRBD1 as D (5 bases). Germline CDR1 is SNHLY and CDR2 is FYNNEI. V dropped 4 bases and J dropped 2 bases, with 6 bases sitting between them. The CDR3 sequence is 13 residues long. CDR3 nucleotide sequence: TGTGCCAGCAGTGGCAGGGCTGGAAACACCATATATTTT. It specifies CASSGRAGNTIYF.

The chain uses TRBV6-6 and TRBJ2-1; 8 bases match TRBD2. CDR1 MNHNY and CDR2 SVGAGI come from the germline V gene (reference sequence). The junction had 6 bases not matched to a gene; V was cut back by 0 bases and J by 5 bases. The CDR3 totals 16 residues. The DNA of the CDR3 is TGTGCCAGCAGTTACTCAGGAGGACTAGCCCACAATGAGCAGTTCTTC. It codes for CASSYSGGLAHNEQFF.

This chain uses TRBV15 with TRBJ1-5; D might be TRBD1 (6 bases). CDR3 length: 16 amino acids. Germline CDR1 reads LNHNV; CDR2 reads YYDKDF (reference sequence). The V end lost 0 bases, the J end lost 7 bases, and 16 bases lay between the germline ends. CDR3 sequence (DNA): TGTGCCACCAGCAGAGATCGTCAGGGGATGCGACAGCCCCAGCATTTT. Its protein is CATSRDRQGMRQPQHF.

This clone was seen a handful of times. This rearrangement joins TRBV20-1 to TRBJ2-5; D remains unclear. V lost 3 bases to trimming and J lost 5 bases, with 7 bases between them. The CDR3 extends over 11 amino acids. The germline CDR1 and CDR2 sequences are DFQATT and SNEGSKA (reference sequence). CDR3 coding DNA: TGCAGTGCTAGCGTTTTGGAGACCCAGTACTTC. This translates into CSASVLETQYF.

The genes are TRBV19 and TRBJ2-5, with a possible D match to TRBD1 (6 bases). V lost 1 base and J 2 bases, leaving 11 bases between the germline ends. CDR3 length: 15 residues. Germline V gives CDR1 LNHDA, CDR2 SQIVND (reference sequence). The CDR3 region is CASSIGTAFQETQYF. CDR3 coding DNA: TGTGCCAGTAGTATAGGGACAGCGTTTCAAGAGACCCAGTACTTC.

The V and J genes are TRBV10-3 and TRBJ2-1; 7 nucleotides match TRBD2. Unmatched junction bases numbered 17, after V lost 6 bases and J lost 3 bases. Germline V gene sequence: CDR1 ENHRY, CDR2 SYGVKD. This CDR3 is built from 18 residues. As DNA, the CDR3 is TGTGCCATCAGACAGGTCGCTAGCGGTCCGGGGGGCTACAATGAGCAGTTCTTC. Protein sequence: CAIRQVASGPGGYNEQFF.

This clone was detected a few times. The chain links TRBV9 to TRBJ2-7; TRBD1 aligns across 7 bases. The germline gives CDR1 SGDLS, CDR2 YYNGEE. V lost 0 bases, J lost 5 bases, and 8 bases stayed unmatched. The CDR3 runs to 15 residues. This chain's CDR3 is CASSVDARGMHEQYF. The CDR3, as DNA: TGTGCCAGCAGCGTAGATGCCAGGGGGATGCACGAGCAGTACTTC.

The J gene is TRBJ2-6, the V gene TRBV5-1; the match to TRBD1 covers 9 bases. CDR3 length equals 18 residues. The trim removed 0 bases at V and 4 bases at J, leaving 8 bases unmatched. CDR1 and CDR2 (germline): SGHRS, YFSETQ. The CDR3 protein is CASSLDGQGFSGANVLTF. CDR3 coding DNA: TGCGCCAGCAGCTTGGATGGACAGGGGTTCTCAGGGGCCAACGTCCTGACTTTC.